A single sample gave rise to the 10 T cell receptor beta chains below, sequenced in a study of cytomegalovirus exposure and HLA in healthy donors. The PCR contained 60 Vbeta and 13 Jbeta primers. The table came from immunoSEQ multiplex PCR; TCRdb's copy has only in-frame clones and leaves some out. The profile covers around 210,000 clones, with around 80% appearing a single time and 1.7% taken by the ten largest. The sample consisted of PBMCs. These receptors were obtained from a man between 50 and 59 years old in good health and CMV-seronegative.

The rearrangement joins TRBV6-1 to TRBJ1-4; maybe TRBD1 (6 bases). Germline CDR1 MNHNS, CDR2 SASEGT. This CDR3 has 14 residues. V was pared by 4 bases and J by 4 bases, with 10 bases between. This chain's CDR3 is CASSVDSRNEKLFF. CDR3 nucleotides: TGTGCCAGCAGTGTGGACAGCCGTAATGAAAAACTGTTTTTT.

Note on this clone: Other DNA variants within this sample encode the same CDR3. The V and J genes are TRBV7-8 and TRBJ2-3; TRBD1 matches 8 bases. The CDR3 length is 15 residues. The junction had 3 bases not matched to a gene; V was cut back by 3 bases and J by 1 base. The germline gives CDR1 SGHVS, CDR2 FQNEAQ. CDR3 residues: CASSFPGQGTDTQYF. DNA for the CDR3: TGTGCCAGCAGCTTCCCGGGACAGGGCACAGATACGCAGTATTTT.

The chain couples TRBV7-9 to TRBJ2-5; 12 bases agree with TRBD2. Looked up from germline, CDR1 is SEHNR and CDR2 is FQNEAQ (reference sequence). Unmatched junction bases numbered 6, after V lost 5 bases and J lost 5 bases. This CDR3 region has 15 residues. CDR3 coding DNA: TGTGCCAGCAGCCTTACTAGCGGGAGGATGGAGACCCAGTACTTC. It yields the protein CASSLTSGRMETQYF. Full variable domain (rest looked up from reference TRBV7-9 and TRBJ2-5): DTGVSQNPRHKITKRGQNVTFRCDPISEHNRLYWYRQTLGQGPEFLTYFQNEAQLEKSRLLSDRFSAERPKGSFSTLEIQRTEQGDSAMYLCASSLTSGRMETQYFGPGTRLLVL.

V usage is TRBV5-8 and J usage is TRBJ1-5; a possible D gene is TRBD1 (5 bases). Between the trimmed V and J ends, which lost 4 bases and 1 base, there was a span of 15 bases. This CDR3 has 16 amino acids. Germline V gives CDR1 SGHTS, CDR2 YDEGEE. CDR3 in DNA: TGTGCCAGCAGCCCGGACCGGGGGGGAAGCAATCAGCCCCAGCATTTT. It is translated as CASSPDRGGSNQPQHF.

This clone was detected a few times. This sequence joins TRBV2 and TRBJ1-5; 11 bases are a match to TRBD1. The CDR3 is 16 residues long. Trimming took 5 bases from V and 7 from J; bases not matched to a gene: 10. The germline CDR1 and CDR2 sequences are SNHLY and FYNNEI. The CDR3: CASSSSGTGGGQPQHF. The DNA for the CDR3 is TGTGCCAGCAGTTCCTCCGGGACAGGGGGAGGACAGCCCCAGCATTTT.

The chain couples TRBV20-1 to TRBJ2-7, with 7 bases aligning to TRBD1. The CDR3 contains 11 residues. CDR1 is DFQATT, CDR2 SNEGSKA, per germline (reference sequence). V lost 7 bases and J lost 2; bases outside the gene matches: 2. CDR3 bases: TGCAGTGGACAGGGAGCCTACGAGCAGTACTTC. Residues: CSGQGAYEQYF.

In DNA form, the CDR3 reads TGCAGCGTTGAAGACCGTTACCAAGAGACCCAGTACTTC. Protein product: CSVEDRYQETQYF. The V and J genes are TRBV29-1 and TRBJ2-5; no clear D gene. Trimming shortened V by 0 bases and J by 0 bases, and 5 bases separated the two germline ends. The CDR3 totals 13 residues. Per germline, CDR1 SQVTM and CDR2 ANQGSEA.

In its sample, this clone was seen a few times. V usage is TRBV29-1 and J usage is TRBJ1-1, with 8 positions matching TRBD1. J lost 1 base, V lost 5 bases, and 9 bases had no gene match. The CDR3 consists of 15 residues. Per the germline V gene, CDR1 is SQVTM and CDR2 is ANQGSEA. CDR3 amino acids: CSVRTGYPGNTEAFF. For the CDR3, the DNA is TGCAGCGTTCGGACAGGGTACCCTGGGAACACTGAAGCTTTCTTT.

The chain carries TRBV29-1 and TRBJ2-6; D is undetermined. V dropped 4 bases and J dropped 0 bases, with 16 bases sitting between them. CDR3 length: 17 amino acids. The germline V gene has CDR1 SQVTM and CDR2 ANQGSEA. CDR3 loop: CSVGSPLPNSGANVLTF. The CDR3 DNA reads TGCAGCGTTGGTAGTCCTCTCCCTAACTCTGGGGCCAACGTCCTGACTTTC.

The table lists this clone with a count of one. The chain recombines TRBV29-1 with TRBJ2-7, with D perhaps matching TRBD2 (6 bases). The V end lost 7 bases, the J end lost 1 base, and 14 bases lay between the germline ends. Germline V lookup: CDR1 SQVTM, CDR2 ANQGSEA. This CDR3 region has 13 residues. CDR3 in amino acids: CSGRSAGSYEQYF. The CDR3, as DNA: TGCAGCGGCCGTTCGGCGGGGTCCTACGAGCAGTACTTC.